The rows below give T cell receptor beta chains drawn from one sample of a study of regulatory T cells in long-lasting Graves disease. TCRdb re-analysed the multiplex PCR reads in MiXCR, keeping a single row per CDR3 protein. The profile shows 300,000 to 350,000 distinct CDR3 sequences, around 20% of them singletons. The sequenced sample was peripheral blood mononuclear cells (PBMCs), obtained when the disease was refractory, from a patient treated with antithyroid drugs. The source of these receptors is a female donor with Graves disease. The conserved cysteine and the conserved F or W are not part of the CDR3 here. Each record gives: J gene, V gene, CDR3 protein.

j_gene: TRBJ2-2; v_gene: TRBV5-1; CDR3aa: ASREGGGYTGELF
j_gene: TRBJ1-1; v_gene: TRBV6-1; CDR3aa: ASTEDLQGYTEAF
j_gene: TRBJ1-6; v_gene: TRBV7-9; CDR3aa: ASSFSFGSPSPLH
j_gene: TRBJ2-2; v_gene: TRBV27; CDR3aa: ASSQSTGVNTGELF
j_gene: TRBJ2-3; v_gene: TRBV12-3/TRBV12-4; CDR3aa: ASKRPSTDTQY
j_gene: TRBJ1-5; v_gene: TRBV27; CDR3aa: ASSLSKGKPGNQPQH
j_gene: TRBJ1-5; v_gene: TRBV12-3/TRBV12-4; CDR3aa: ASKSAGRDQPQH
j_gene: TRBJ1-2; v_gene: TRBV6-1; CDR3aa: ASGPVGVSNYGYT
j_gene: TRBJ1-2; v_gene: TRBV6-5; CDR3aa: ASSFRVTTVHYGYT
j_gene: TRBJ1-2; v_gene: TRBV7-2; CDR3aa: ASSHSSGGKGYT
j_gene: TRBJ2-7; v_gene: TRBV5-1; CDR3aa: ASSRSGQGFYEQY
j_gene: TRBJ1-5; v_gene: TRBV29-1; CDR3aa: SVEVGVGQPQH
j_gene: TRBJ1-2; v_gene: TRBV25-1; CDR3aa: ASSESGGANGYT
j_gene: TRBJ1-6; v_gene: TRBV2; CDR3aa: ASSGRVAYNSPLH
j_gene: TRBJ1-1; v_gene: TRBV7-2; CDR3aa: ASSVYDRGEAF
j_gene: TRBJ1-5; v_gene: TRBV19; CDR3aa: ASSIEGIQPQH
j_gene: TRBJ2-5; v_gene: TRBV5-1; CDR3aa: ASSLAVGNQETQY
j_gene: TRBJ2-6; v_gene: TRBV2; CDR3aa: ASSDLFSGADVLT
j_gene: TRBJ1-5; v_gene: TRBV6-1; CDR3aa: ASSQQAARNQPQH
j_gene: TRBJ1-2; v_gene: TRBV29-1; CDR3aa: SVRDRDTNYGYT
j_gene: TRBJ1-2; v_gene: TRBV6-1; CDR3aa: ASSPRGLDYGYT
j_gene: TRBJ2-7; v_gene: TRBV6-5; CDR3aa: ASSYSIPSQGYEQY
j_gene: TRBJ1-5; v_gene: TRBV4-1; CDR3aa: ASSQPLQGNQPQH
j_gene: TRBJ2-3; v_gene: TRBV7-3; CDR3aa: ASSTGLAGGPKY
j_gene: TRBJ2-1; v_gene: TRBV2; CDR3aa: ASSGDEAPGSYNEQF
j_gene: TRBJ2-5; v_gene: TRBV20-1; CDR3aa: SARSGRQETQY
j_gene: TRBJ2-7; v_gene: TRBV6-5; CDR3aa: ASSSPGLNSYEQY
j_gene: TRBJ1-3; v_gene: TRBV29-1; CDR3aa: SVAPNLGRTGNTIY
j_gene: TRBJ1-6; v_gene: TRBV6-1; CDR3aa: ASSHRSNSPLH
j_gene: TRBJ1-2; v_gene: TRBV2; CDR3aa: AGRTVGSGYT
j_gene: TRBJ1-6; v_gene: TRBV6-2/TRBV6-3; CDR3aa: ASSYVASPLH
j_gene: TRBJ2-5; v_gene: TRBV7-9; CDR3aa: ASSLYDPLETQY
j_gene: TRBJ1-5; v_gene: TRBV24-1; CDR3aa: ATSDPGTGNQPQH
j_gene: TRBJ1-4; v_gene: TRBV7-2; CDR3aa: ASSLTGTNEKLF
j_gene: TRBJ1-1; v_gene: TRBV10-2; CDR3aa: ASSESWGNTEAF
j_gene: TRBJ2-7; v_gene: TRBV7-9; CDR3aa: ASRRTGGNYEQY
j_gene: TRBJ2-7; v_gene: TRBV27; CDR3aa: ASSPLGTGFHEQY
j_gene: TRBJ1-1; v_gene: TRBV6-6; CDR3aa: ASSYSMGQMNTEAF
j_gene: TRBJ1-1; v_gene: TRBV7-8; CDR3aa: ASSFKRDTEAF
j_gene: TRBJ2-3; v_gene: TRBV7-9; CDR3aa: ASSLGGGAEDTQY
j_gene: TRBJ2-7; v_gene: TRBV29-1; CDR3aa: SVGTSGSGEQY
j_gene: TRBJ2-7; v_gene: TRBV6-1; CDR3aa: ASSAWQTSGSYEQY
j_gene: TRBJ1-1; v_gene: TRBV29-1; CDR3aa: SGTGAGASILATEAF
j_gene: TRBJ2-7; v_gene: TRBV28; CDR3aa: ASSFHRGQGADVEQY
j_gene: TRBJ2-5; v_gene: TRBV4-1; CDR3aa: ASSLRYSSQETQY
j_gene: TRBJ1-6; v_gene: TRBV5-6; CDR3aa: ASSLRGMSPLH
j_gene: TRBJ2-3; v_gene: TRBV14; CDR3aa: ASSQSLAGDTDTQY
j_gene: TRBJ1-5; v_gene: TRBV6-1; CDR3aa: ASSPRDRRSQPQH
j_gene: TRBJ1-1; v_gene: TRBV12-3/TRBV12-4; CDR3aa: ASSQQGNTEAF
j_gene: TRBJ1-5; v_gene: TRBV27; CDR3aa: ASSRGLRVNDNQPQH
j_gene: TRBJ1-4; v_gene: TRBV27; CDR3aa: ASSLLSGAAEKLF